Listed below are T cell receptor beta chains from one sample, sequenced in a study of lymphopenia after photon versus proton radiotherapy. Sequenced by immunoSEQ multiplex PCR; TCRdb stores in-frame clones only, minus some. Of some 27,000 clones in the sample, 80% to 90% are singletons; the top ten hold roughly a fifth. The sample here was peripheral blood, taken from a patient treated with photon-based radiotherapy. The receptors here all came from a man in his forties or fifties with gastric cancer. CDR3s include the opening cysteine and the closing phenylalanine or tryptophan. D genes are given only for firm matches.

D,V,length,J,CDR3,DNA
.,TRBV15,15,TRBJ1-5,CATSRGAGGHQPQHF,TGTGCCACCAGCAGAGGGGCGGGGGGACATCAGCCCCAGCATTTT
TRBD2,TRBV19,16,TRBJ2-3,CASSTMTSGVGDTQYF,TGTGCCAGTAGTACGATGACTAGCGGGGTTGGAGATACGCAGTATTTT
TRBD2,TRBV27,15,TRBJ2-3,CASSWGGSSLDTQYF,TGTGCCAGCAGTTGGGGGGGGTCCTCTTTGGATACGCAGTATTTT
.,TRBV6-6,14,TRBJ2-7,CASRQGQRVHEQYF,TGTGCCAGCAGACAGGGACAGCGGGTCCACGAGCAGTACTTC
.,TRBV9,14,TRBJ2-5,CASSEGQARETQYF,TGTGCCAGCAGCGAGGGGCAGGCAAGAGAGACCCAGTACTTC
.,TRBV10-1,13,TRBJ2-2,CASSEISVGELFF,TGCGCCAGCAGTGAGATCAGTGTCGGGGAGCTGTTTTTT
TRBD1,TRBV19,14,TRBJ1-1,CASTWTGANTEAFF,TGTGCCAGTACTTGGACAGGGGCGAACACTGAAGCTTTCTTT
.,TRBV11-3,14,TRBJ2-1,CASSLGGAYNEQFF,TGTGCCAGCAGCTTAGGGGGGGCCTACAATGAGCAGTTCTTC
.,TRBV5-6,14,TRBJ2-5,CASSLVGGRETQYF,TGTGCCAGCAGCTTGGTCGGGGGCCGAGAGACCCAGTACTTC
TRBD2,TRBV30,16,TRBJ2-3,CAWNAASGGATDTQYF,TGTGCCTGGAATGCTGCTAGCGGGGGGGCCACAGATACGCAGTATTTT
.,TRBV7-8,14,TRBJ1-1,CASNQAGGNTEAFF,TGTGCCAGCAACCAAGCGGGGGGGAACACTGAAGCTTTCTTT
.,TRBV14,15,TRBJ1-4,CASSLQTTLYEKLFF,TGTGCCAGCAGCCTGCAGACAACACTTTATGAAAAACTGTTTTTT
.,TRBV12-5,13,TRBJ2-1,CASGLAQLAQQFF,TGTGCTAGTGGTTTGGCCCAGCTGGCGCAGCAGTTCTTC
TRBD1,TRBV15,15,TRBJ2-7,CATSTQNRGRNEQYF,TGTGCCACCAGCACACAGAACAGGGGTCGTAACGAGCAGTACTTC
TRBD2,TRBV2,15,TRBJ2-2,CASSRAGADTGELFF,TGTGCCAGCAGTAGAGCGGGGGCGGACACCGGGGAGCTGTTTTTT
.,TRBV13,13,TRBJ2-5,CASSLEDQGTQYF,TGTGCCAGCAGCTTAGAGGACCAAGGGACCCAGTACTTC
.,TRBV27,13,TRBJ1-2,CASSSNGANGYTF,TGTGCCAGCAGCTCCAACGGGGCCAATGGCTACACCTTC
.,TRBV6-1,12,TRBJ2-4,CASIQRGDIQYF,TGTGCCAGCATTCAGAGGGGGGACATTCAGTACTTC